The 18 T cell receptor beta chains below come from one sample, sequenced in a study of cytomegalovirus exposure and HLA in healthy donors. The PCR used 60 Vbeta and 13 Jbeta primers. Generated by immunoSEQ multiplex PCR, the TCRdb table keeps only in-frame clones and is missing some. Seen here are approximately 100,000 clones, roughly a tenth observed once, and the top ten hold 5.1%. Source material: PBMCs. All receptors come from a man aged 45-60 years in good health and CMV-seropositive.

This clone was seen a few times. The CDR3 protein is CASSIGEDTGELFF. CDR3 nucleotide sequence: TGTGCCAGTAGTATAGGGGAGGACACCGGGGAGCTGTTTTTT. This chain joins TRBV19 and TRBJ2-2; weak D call: TRBD2 (6 bases). Germline V gene data show CDR1 as LNHDA and CDR2 as SQIVND (reference sequence). Trimming left V 1 base short and J 3 bases short, with 6 bases between. CDR3 length equals 14 residues.

V is TRBV6-1 and J is TRBJ2-4, with 7 positions matching TRBD1. The CDR3 contains 15 residues. Germline CDR1 MNHNS, CDR2 SASEGT. Germline trimming cut 6 bases from V and 2 bases from J; bases unmatched to any gene: 7. CDR3 nucleotides: TGTGCCAGCAGACCCGAGACAGGGACCAAAAACATTCAGTACTTC. Its translation is CASRPETGTKNIQYF.

This clone was counted a few times. The chain uses TRBV29-1 and TRBJ2-7; 10 bases map to TRBD2. Germline V CDR1 and CDR2: SQVTM, ANQGSEA. V trimming: 6 bases; J trimming: 2 bases; junction bases outside the gene matches: 10. This CDR3 contains 15 residues. CDR3 nucleotides: TGCAGCGTCCTAGCGGGAGACCCCAGGGCCTACGAGCAGTACTTC. It yields the protein CSVLAGDPRAYEQYF.

This chain connects TRBV2 to TRBJ1-5, with a tentative D call TRBD1 (5 bases). Trimming took off 4 bases at V and 3 bases at J, with 22 bases between the two ends. From germline, CDR1 is SNHLY and CDR2 FYNNEI. The CDR3 loop spans 18 amino acids. CDR3 loop: CASSVPPGDAANNQPQHF. CDR3 DNA sequence: TGTGCCAGCAGTGTGCCCCCGGGGGACGCAGCCAACAATCAGCCCCAGCATTTT.

This clone turned up a few times. The chain combines TRBV28 with TRBJ2-7; the D gene is possibly TRBD1 (5 bases). This CDR3 comprises 12 residues. The V end was cut by 3 bases, the J end by 6 bases, with 9 bases between. Germline V gene data show CDR1 as MDHEN and CDR2 as SYDVKM. The CDR3 loop reads CASSFRQGEQYF. In DNA form, the CDR3 reads TGTGCCAGCAGTTTCCGCCAGGGCGAGCAGTACTTC.

This chain joins TRBV10-3 and TRBJ1-2; a possible D gene is TRBD1 (6 bases). V lost 8 bases, J lost 3 bases, and 7 bases lay in between. The CDR3 covers 11 residues. Germline CDR1 reads ENHRY; CDR2 reads SYGVKD. CDR3 protein: CAIAGDYGYTF. CDR3 bases: TGTGCCATCGCAGGGGACTATGGCTACACCTTC.

The chain couples TRBV10-3 to TRBJ2-7; 7 bases line up with TRBD1. The CDR3 sequence is 12 residues long. Germline CDR1 and CDR2: ENHRY and SYGVKD. The J segment lost 6 bases and the V segment lost 5 bases, leaving 4 bases of the junction unmatched. The CDR3 nucleotides read TGTGCCATCAGTCTAGACAGGGCCGAGCAGTACTTC. Translated: CAISLDRAEQYF.

This clone occurred a few times. The V call is TRBV4-3, the J call TRBJ2-1; TRBD2 matches 7 bases. There are 20 residues in the CDR3. V lost 6 bases, J lost 8 bases, and 28 bases stayed unmatched. Germline V gene sequence: CDR1 LGHNA, CDR2 YSLEER. CDR3 nucleotide sequence: TGCGCCAGCAGTTCAAGATGGGCGAATATTGGGCGGGAGCCGGTCCATGAGCAGTTCTTC. This codes for CASSSRWANIGREPVHEQFF.

Only a few counts were recorded for this clone. The junction differs from germline at one of its ends, possibly a read error. The chain uses TRBV11-2 and TRBJ2-5; 7 positions match TRBD2. Germline assignment: CDR1 SGHAT and CDR2 FQNNGV. The CDR3 loop spans 15 amino acids. CDR3 bases: TGTGCCAGCAGCCTAGAGGCGGGAGAGCGAGAGACCCAGTACTTC. Translation: CASSLEAGERETQYF.

The table lists this clone with a few counts. The chain uses TRBV4-2 and TRBJ2-3, with TRBD1 as a possible D gene (5 bases). Trimming removed 3 bases from V and 0 bases from J, with 10 bases in between. The CDR3 is made up of 15 amino acids. Germline V gene sequence: CDR1 LGHNA, CDR2 YNFKEQ. The CDR3 reads CASSQDKVSTDTQYF. CDR3 nucleotides: TGTGCCAGCAGCCAGGACAAGGTCAGCACAGATACGCAGTATTTT.

The chain joins TRBV27 to TRBJ2-2, with 10 positions matching TRBD1. There are 16 residues in the CDR3. Losses at the gene ends were 6 bases for V and 1 base for J; bases not matched to a gene: 5. Germline V gives CDR1 MNHEY, CDR2 SMNVEV (reference sequence). Written as DNA, the CDR3 is TGTGCCAGCAGAACCTGGGACAGGGGGAACACCGGGGAGCTGTTTTTT. Amino acids: CASRTWDRGNTGELFF.

The chain joins TRBV6-5 to TRBJ1-2; 8 bases align to TRBD1. The V segment lost 2 bases and the J segment 7 bases; nucleotides outside the gene matches: 9. The germline V gene has CDR1 MNHEY and CDR2 SVGAGI. CDR3 size: 15 residues. CDR3 loop: CASSYNAQGAFGYTF. CDR3 coding DNA: TGTGCCAGCAGTTACAATGCCCAGGGGGCGTTTGGCTACACCTTC.

The chain is built from TRBV5-4 and TRBJ2-1; maybe TRBD2 (5 bases). Germline CDR1 SGHNT, CDR2 YYREEE (reference sequence). The CDR3 runs to 15 residues. Deletions cut 3 bases from V and 0 bases from J, with 10 bases between. The CDR3 nucleotides are TGTGCCAGCAGCTCTACTCGGGGCTCCTACAATGAGCAGTTCTTC. This sequence encodes CASSSTRGSYNEQFF. Combining the CDR3 with reference TRBV5-4 and TRBJ2-1 gives the whole variable domain ETGVTQSPTHLIKTRGQQVTLRCSSQSGHNTVSWYQQALGQGPQFIFQYYREEENGRGNFPPRFSGLQFPNYSSELNVNALELDDSALYLCASSSTRGSYNEQFFGPGTRLTVL.

Only a few counts were recorded for this clone. The chain has TRBV30 and TRBJ1-1; 9 bases fit TRBD1. Germline V lookup: CDR1 GTSNPN, CDR2 SVGIG (reference sequence). The trim removed 5 bases at V and 8 bases at J, leaving 9 bases unmatched. The CDR3 extends over 13 amino acids. The CDR3 loop reads CAWGTGKAIEAFF. CDR3 coding DNA: TGTGCCTGGGGGACAGGGAAGGCCATAGAAGCTTTCTTT.

The V and J genes are TRBV5-1 and TRBJ2-1, with unresolved D. The CDR3 extends over 17 amino acids. The ends were cut back, 3 bases at V and 5 bases at J, with 21 bases in the middle. From germline, CDR1 is SGHRS and CDR2 YFSETQ. The CDR3 DNA is TGCGCCAGCAGCTCCTATTATTCCACCCTTACTAACAATGAGCAGTTCTTC. It specifies CASSSYYSTLTNNEQFF.

The chain recombines TRBV28 with TRBJ1-1; TRBD1 matches at 10 bases. The CDR3 has 15 amino acids. V gave up 2 bases and J gave up 6 bases; unmatched junction bases: 6. CDR1 and CDR2 (germline): MDHEN, SYDVKM. CDR3 coding DNA: TGTGCCAGCAGTTTACGACAGGGGGCCCGGTCTGAAGCTTTCTTT. The encoded protein is CASSLRQGARSEAFF.

In its sample, this clone was seen a few times. This chain connects TRBV7-2 to TRBJ2-5; TRBD1 aligns across 9 bases. Germline V CDR1 and CDR2: SGHTA, FQGNSA. CDR3 size: 15 residues. The V and J ends lost 5 bases and 5 bases, in that order; junction bases with no gene match: 9. The CDR3 bases are TGTGCCAGCAGCGTCAACAGGGGGCCGAGGGAGACCCAGTACTTC. Translating gives CASSVNRGPRETQYF.

DNA of the CDR3: TGTGCCAGCAACCAGAGGGGGTACAATCAGCCCCAGCATTTT. This gives the protein CASNQRGYNQPQHF. The chain links TRBV28 to TRBJ1-5, with TRBD1 as a possible D gene (6 bases). Germline assignment: CDR1 MDHEN and CDR2 SYDVKM. Trimming shortened V by 7 bases and J by 3 bases, and 13 bases separated the two germline ends. This CDR3 is 14 amino acids long.